The next 23 T cell receptor beta chains were all read from a single sample in a study of blood T cell repertoires in COVID-19. The protocol was immunoSEQ multiplex PCR, while the TCRdb copy is restricted to in-frame clones and leaves out a portion. The sample comprises more than 250,000 clones, around 87% of which are singletons, and about 5.4% rests with the top ten. The sequenced material came from PBMCs or T cells enriched from blood (not recorded which). These receptors were collected from a young woman who had recovered from COVID-19.

Comment on this clone: A much larger clone lies one base from this, so it may be a read error. The chain combines TRBV6-2 or TRBV6-3 with TRBJ1-5; TRBD1 aligns across 7 bases. Germline V gene sequence: CDR1 MNHEY, CDR2 SVGEGT. J lost 6 bases, V lost 5 bases, and 1 base had no gene match. The CDR3 contains 12 residues. CDR3 nucleotide sequence: TGTGCCAGCAGTAACAGGGGTCAGCCCCAGCATTTT. This encodes CASSNRGQPQHF.

J is TRBJ1-2 and V is TRBV7-8; a weak D match, TRBD1 (5 bases). With 0 bases removed from V and 2 bases from J, the gap between germline ends came to 7 bases. The CDR3 is made up of 14 amino acids. The germline CDR1 and CDR2 sequences are SGHVS and FQNEAQ. In DNA form, the CDR3 reads TGTGCCAGCAGCTTAGCGGGGCAGAACTATGGCTACACCTTC. Its protein product is CASSLAGQNYGYTF.

The chain employs TRBV2 and TRBJ2-7; a weak D match, TRBD1 (5 bases). Trimming removed 6 bases at V and 3 bases at J, with 12 bases between. Germline V lookup: CDR1 SNHLY, CDR2 FYNNEI. The CDR3 sequence is 13 residues long. This CDR3 is CASRTAGNYEQYF. CDR3 sequence (DNA): TGTGCCAGCAGGACGGCAGGGAACTACGAGCAGTACTTC.

The chain has TRBV19 and TRBJ2-5; tentatively, D is TRBD1 (5 bases). V was pared by 1 base and J by 5 bases, with 14 bases between. The germline V gene has CDR1 LNHDA and CDR2 SQIVND (reference sequence). This CDR3 has 15 amino acids. CDR3 residues: CASSIGGHSGETQYF. The DNA of the CDR3 is TGTGCCAGTAGTATAGGGGGCCATTCCGGGGAGACCCAGTACTTC.

The chain combines TRBV6-2 or TRBV6-3 with TRBJ2-7, with 8 bases fitting TRBD1. V lost 2 bases and J lost 2; bases outside the gene matches: 8. Per germline, CDR1 MNHEY and CDR2 SVGEGT. The CDR3 totals 16 residues. CDR3 in DNA: TGTGCCAGCAGTTACGGGGCCCGACAGGGGACCTACGAGCAGTACTTC. This sequence encodes CASSYGARQGTYEQYF.

The chain carries TRBV6-2 or TRBV6-3 and TRBJ2-7; 7 nucleotides match TRBD1. The CDR3 spans 15 residues. The V gene's germline CDR1 is MNHEY and CDR2 SVGEGT. With 5 bases clipped from V and 1 base from J, the junction kept 8 bases outside the gene matches. DNA for the CDR3: TGTGCCAGCAGTCCGGATTGGGACAGTTCCTACGAGCAGTACTTC. Its translation: CASSPDWDSSYEQYF.

The CDR3 DNA is TGTGCCAGCAGTTCCCAGGCGAACACCGGGGAGCTGTTTTTT. It yields the protein CASSSQANTGELFF. J is TRBJ2-2 and V is TRBV27; D remains ambiguous. CDR1 MNHEY and CDR2 SMNVEV come from the germline V gene (reference sequence). The CDR3 length is 14 residues. V lost 4 bases and J 0 bases, leaving 6 bases between the germline ends.

V is TRBV4-1 and J is TRBJ1-2, with 10 bases aligning to TRBD1. The V segment lost 4 bases and the J segment 6 bases; nucleotides outside the gene matches: 11. CDR3 length equals 16 residues. The V gene's germline CDR1 is MGHRA and CDR2 YSYEKL. CDR3 nucleotides: TGCGCCAGCAGCCCCCGGGACAGGGGCTTTCAAGATGGCTACACCTTC. Translated: CASSPRDRGFQDGYTF.

V usage is TRBV10-1 and J usage is TRBJ1-2, with 7 bases fitting TRBD1. The V segment lost 4 bases and the J segment 4 bases; nucleotides outside the gene matches: 6. Germline-derived CDR1 and CDR2 are WNHNN and SYGVQD (reference sequence). The CDR3 has 14 amino acids. In nucleotides, the CDR3 is TGCGCCAGCAGTGTTGGACAGGAAGGCTATGGCTACACCTTC. This gives the protein CASSVGQEGYGYTF.

The chain links TRBV6-6 to TRBJ1-1; TRBD1 agrees at 8 bases. Germline trimming cut 2 bases from V and 11 bases from J; bases unmatched to any gene: 10. The germline gives CDR1 MNHNY, CDR2 SVGAGI (reference sequence). CDR3 length: 14 amino acids. The CDR3 reads CASSYTHKTGDAFF. The CDR3 DNA sequence: TGTGCCAGCAGTTACACCCACAAGACAGGGGACGCTTTCTTT.

The chain joins TRBV3-1 (or the pseudogene TRBV3-2) to TRBJ1-6; TRBD1 is a possible D gene (6 bases). The germline CDR1 and CDR2 sequences are LGHDT and YNNKEL (reference sequence). The CDR3 runs to 16 residues. Between the trimmed V and J ends, which lost 0 bases and 10 bases, there was a span of 16 bases. CDR3 in amino acids: CASSQDVGGGRSPLHF. DNA for the CDR3: TGTGCCAGCAGCCAAGATGTTGGGGGCGGAAGGTCACCCCTCCACTTT.

The chain combines TRBV27 with TRBJ1-6; D is unresolved. The V gene lost 0 bases and the J gene lost 8 bases, with 23 bases spanning the gap. The CDR3 spans 19 residues. Germline CDR1 and CDR2: MNHEY and SMNVEV (reference sequence). The CDR3 coding sequence is TGTGCCAGCAGTTTATCCATACCGGGTCGGGAGGGCTCATATTCACCCCTCCACTTT. Its protein product is CASSLSIPGREGSYSPLHF.

This clone was seen only once. The chain links TRBV29-1 to TRBJ2-1; TRBD2 matches 11 bases. CDR1 is SQVTM, CDR2 ANQGSEA, per germline. With 1 base clipped from V and 0 bases from J, the junction kept 5 bases outside the gene matches. The CDR3 spans 17 residues. The CDR3: CSVEGLAGLSSYNEQFF. CDR3 sequence (DNA): TGCAGCGTTGAAGGACTAGCGGGGCTTAGCTCCTACAATGAGCAGTTCTTC.

This clone was seen only once. The J gene is TRBJ2-2, the V gene TRBV27, with TRBD2 matching 7 bases. The V gene end was trimmed by 6 bases and the J gene end by 6 bases; junction bases not matched to a gene: 4. The CDR3 covers 13 residues. Germline V gene lookup returns CDR1 MNHEY and CDR2 SMNVEV (reference sequence). The CDR3 here is CASSLRGAGELFF. CDR3 sequence (DNA): TGTGCCAGCAGCTTACGGGGGGCCGGGGAGCTGTTTTTT.

The rearrangement uses TRBV6-1 and TRBJ1-3, with TRBD1 as a possible D gene (5 bases). Germline assignment: CDR1 MNHNS and CDR2 SASEGT. This CDR3 region has 17 residues. Trimming cost V 3 bases and J 3 bases, with 18 bases left between them. The chain's CDR3 is CASSDDPGGGYGNTIYF. Written as DNA, the CDR3 is TGTGCCAGCAGTGATGACCCTGGGGGAGGGTATGGAAACACCATATATTTT.

The rearrangement joins TRBV27 to TRBJ2-3; 8 nucleotides line up with TRBD2. V trimming: 8 bases; J trimming: 4 bases; junction bases outside the gene matches: 11. Germline V gene data show CDR1 as MNHEY and CDR2 as SMNVEV (reference sequence). The CDR3 runs to 15 residues. The CDR3 loop reads CASAPPGGLADTQYF. DNA of the CDR3: TGTGCCAGCGCACCGCCGGGGGGGCTTGCAGATACGCAGTATTTT.

The V call is TRBV6-2 or TRBV6-3, the J call TRBJ2-1; 8 nucleotides line up with TRBD1. CDR1 is MNHEY and CDR2 is SVGEGT in the germline V gene. Trimming cost V 6 bases and J 6 bases; bases outside gene matches: 10. The CDR3 consists of 15 residues. The CDR3 DNA reads TGTGCCAGCAGCCCGGGACAGGATAAAGTCAATGAGCAGTTCTTC. Its translation is CASSPGQDKVNEQFF.

The chain joins TRBV19 to TRBJ1-6; 7 bases line up with TRBD1. CDR1 LNHDA and CDR2 SQIVND come from the germline V gene (reference sequence). Losses at the gene ends were 6 bases for V and 6 bases for J; bases not matched to a gene: 11. This CDR3 has 16 residues. Here the CDR3 DNA reads TGTGCCAGTAGAGTAACGGAGGGACAGATTAATTCACCCCTCCACTTT. Translating gives CASRVTEGQINSPLHF.

The chain uses TRBV28 and TRBJ1-2; 7 bases are shared with TRBD1. Germline-derived CDR1 and CDR2 are MDHEN and SYDVKM. The ends lost 3 bases at V and 5 bases at J; junction bases unmatched: 9. This CDR3 spans 15 amino acids. CDR3 amino acids: CASSFAGTEQYGYTF. CDR3 in DNA: TGTGCCAGCAGTTTCGCCGGGACAGAGCAGTATGGCTACACCTTC.

This chain connects TRBV11-2 to TRBJ1-1; D is perhaps TRBD1 (5 bases). Germline values: CDR1 SGHAT, CDR2 FQNNGV. This CDR3 region has 14 residues. Trimming stripped 5 bases from V and 3 bases from J, with 13 bases between. For the CDR3, the DNA is TGTGCCAGCAGCGCCTCGGGGGGGGACACTGAAGCTTTCTTT. Its protein is CASSASGGDTEAFF.

This clone was recorded only once. The chain combines TRBV15 with TRBJ1-5; a weak D match, TRBD1 (5 bases). CDR1 LNHNV and CDR2 YYDKDF come from the germline V gene (reference sequence). Deletions cut 0 bases from V and 5 bases from J, with 11 bases between. This CDR3 is built from 15 residues. The CDR3 DNA sequence: TGTGCCACCAGCAGAGATAGTGGGGGGGATCAGCCCCAGCATTTT. Translation: CATSRDSGGDQPQHF.

The CDR3 coding sequence is TGTGCCAGTAGTACCCCCCTGGCGGGGGCTGACGAAGAGCAGTTCTTC. It is translated as CASSTPLAGADEEQFF. The chain combines TRBV19 with TRBJ2-1; a possible D gene is TRBD2 (7 bases). CDR3 length: 16 residues. Germline values: CDR1 LNHDA, CDR2 SQIVND (reference sequence). V was trimmed by 4 bases and J by 10 bases, leaving 23 bases between them.

The rearrangement joins TRBV15 to TRBJ1-2; no reliable D call. The CDR3 extends over 14 amino acids. Trimming stripped 0 bases from V and 4 bases from J, with 9 bases between. CDR1 and CDR2 (germline): LNHNV, YYDKDF (reference sequence). CDR3 in amino acids: CATSRDRRLYGYTF. The CDR3 coding sequence is TGTGCCACCAGCAGAGATAGGCGGCTCTATGGCTACACCTTC.